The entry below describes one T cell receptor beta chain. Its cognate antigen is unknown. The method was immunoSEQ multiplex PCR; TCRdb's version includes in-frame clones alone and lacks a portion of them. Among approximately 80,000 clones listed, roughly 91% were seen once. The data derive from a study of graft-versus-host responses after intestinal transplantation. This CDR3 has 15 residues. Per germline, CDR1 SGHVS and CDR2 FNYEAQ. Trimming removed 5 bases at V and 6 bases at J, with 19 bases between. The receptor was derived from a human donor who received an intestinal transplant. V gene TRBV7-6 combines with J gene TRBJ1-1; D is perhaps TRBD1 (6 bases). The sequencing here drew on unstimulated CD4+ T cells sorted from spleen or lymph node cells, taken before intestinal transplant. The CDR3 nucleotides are TGTGCCAGCAGCGGAACAGGGTTACGTTTCGCTGAAGCTTTCTTT. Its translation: CASSGTGLRFAEAFF.